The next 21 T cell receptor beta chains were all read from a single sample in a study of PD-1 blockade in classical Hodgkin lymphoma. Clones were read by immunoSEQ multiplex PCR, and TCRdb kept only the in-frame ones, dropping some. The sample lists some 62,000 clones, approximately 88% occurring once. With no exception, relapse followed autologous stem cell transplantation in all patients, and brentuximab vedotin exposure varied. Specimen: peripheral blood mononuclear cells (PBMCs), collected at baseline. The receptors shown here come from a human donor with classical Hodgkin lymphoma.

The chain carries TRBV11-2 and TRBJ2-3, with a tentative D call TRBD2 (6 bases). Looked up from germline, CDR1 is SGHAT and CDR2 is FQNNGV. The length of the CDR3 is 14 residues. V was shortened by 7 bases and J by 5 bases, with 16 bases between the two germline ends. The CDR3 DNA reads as TGTGCCAGCACCCTCCTTGGGGGAGGAGATACGCAGTATTTT. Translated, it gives CASTLLGGGDTQYF.

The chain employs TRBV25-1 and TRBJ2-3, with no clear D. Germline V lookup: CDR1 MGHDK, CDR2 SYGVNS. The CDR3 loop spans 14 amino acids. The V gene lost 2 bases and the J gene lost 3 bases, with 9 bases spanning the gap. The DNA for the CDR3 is TGTGCCAGCAGTGAACTAGAAGGAACAGATACGCAGTATTTT. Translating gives CASSELEGTDTQYF.

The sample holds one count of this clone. The CDR3 sequence: CASRPPGMVQDTEAFF. Written as DNA, the CDR3 is TGTGCCAGTAGACCCCCAGGGATGGTTCAGGACACTGAAGCTTTCTTT. The chain has TRBV19 and TRBJ1-1, with D possibly matching TRBD1 (5 bases). The CDR3 is made up of 16 amino acids. CDR1 is LNHDA, CDR2 SQIVND, per germline (reference sequence). Between the trimmed V and J ends, which lost 6 bases and 3 bases, there was a span of 20 bases.

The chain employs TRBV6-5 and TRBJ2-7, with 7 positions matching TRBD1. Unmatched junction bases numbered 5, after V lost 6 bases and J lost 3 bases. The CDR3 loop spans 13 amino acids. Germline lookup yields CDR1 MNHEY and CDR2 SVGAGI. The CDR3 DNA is TGTGCCAGCAGCCGGGGACAGTACTACGAGCAGTACTTC. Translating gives CASSRGQYYEQYF.

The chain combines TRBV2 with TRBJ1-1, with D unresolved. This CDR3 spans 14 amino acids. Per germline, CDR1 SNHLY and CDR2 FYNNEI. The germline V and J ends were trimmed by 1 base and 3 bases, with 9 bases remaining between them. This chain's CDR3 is CASSEVAGYTEAFF. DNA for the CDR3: TGTGCCAGCAGTGAAGTGGCGGGCTACACTGAAGCTTTCTTT.

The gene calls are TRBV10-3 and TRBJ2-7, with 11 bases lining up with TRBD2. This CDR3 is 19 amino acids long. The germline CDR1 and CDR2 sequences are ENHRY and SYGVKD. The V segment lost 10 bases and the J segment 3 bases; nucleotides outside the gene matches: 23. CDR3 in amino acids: CATFGSRTSGLSFGYEQYF. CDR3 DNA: TGTGCCACCTTTGGTTCCAGGACTAGCGGGTTAAGCTTCGGCTACGAGCAGTACTTC.

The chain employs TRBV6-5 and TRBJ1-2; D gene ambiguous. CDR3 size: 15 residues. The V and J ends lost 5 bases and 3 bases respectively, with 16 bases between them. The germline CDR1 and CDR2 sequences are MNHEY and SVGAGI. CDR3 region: CASSPGGSTDYGYTF. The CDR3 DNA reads TGTGCCAGCAGTCCCGGAGGTAGCACGGACTATGGCTACACCTTC.

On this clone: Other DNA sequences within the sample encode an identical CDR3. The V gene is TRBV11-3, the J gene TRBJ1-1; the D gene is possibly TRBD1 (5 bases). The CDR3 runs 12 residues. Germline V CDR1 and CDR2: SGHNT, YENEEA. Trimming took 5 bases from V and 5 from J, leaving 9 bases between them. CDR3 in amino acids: CASSGGGTEAFF. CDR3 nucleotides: TGTGCCAGCAGCGGGGGTGGTACTGAAGCTTTCTTT.

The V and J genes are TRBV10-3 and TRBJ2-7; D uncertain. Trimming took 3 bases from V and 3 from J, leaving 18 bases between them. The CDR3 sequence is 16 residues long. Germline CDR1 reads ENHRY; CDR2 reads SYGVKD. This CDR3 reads CAISEIGDEWIYEQYF. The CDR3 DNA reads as TGTGCCATCAGTGAAATCGGTGATGAGTGGATCTACGAGCAGTACTTC.

The CDR3 nucleotides read TGTGCCAGTAGTATGAGCGGGGAGCTGTTTTTT. As protein: CASSMSGELFF. This chain connects TRBV19 to TRBJ2-2; unclear D gene. CDR3 length: 11 residues. Germline V gene sequence: CDR1 LNHDA, CDR2 SQIVND (reference sequence). V lost 3 bases and J 7 bases, leaving 3 bases between the germline ends.

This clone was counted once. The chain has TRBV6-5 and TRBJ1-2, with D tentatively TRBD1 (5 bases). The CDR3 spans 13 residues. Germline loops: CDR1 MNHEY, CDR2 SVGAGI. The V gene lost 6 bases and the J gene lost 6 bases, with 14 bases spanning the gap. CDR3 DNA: TGTGCCAGCAGCCGAATGGGGGAAAATGGCTACACCTTC. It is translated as CASSRMGENGYTF.

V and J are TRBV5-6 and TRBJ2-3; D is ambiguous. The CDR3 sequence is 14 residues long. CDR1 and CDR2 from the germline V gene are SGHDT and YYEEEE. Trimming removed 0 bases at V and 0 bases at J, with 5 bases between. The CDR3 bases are TGTGCCAGCAGCTTGGAGGGCAGCACAGATACGCAGTATTTT. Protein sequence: CASSLEGSTDTQYF.

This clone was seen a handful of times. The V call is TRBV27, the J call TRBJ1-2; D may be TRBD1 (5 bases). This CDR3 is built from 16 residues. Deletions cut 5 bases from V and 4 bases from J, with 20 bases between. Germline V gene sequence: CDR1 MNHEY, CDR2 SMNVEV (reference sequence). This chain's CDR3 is CASSPQDSWGSYGYTF. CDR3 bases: TGTGCCAGCAGTCCTCAAGACAGCTGGGGATCCTATGGCTACACCTTC.

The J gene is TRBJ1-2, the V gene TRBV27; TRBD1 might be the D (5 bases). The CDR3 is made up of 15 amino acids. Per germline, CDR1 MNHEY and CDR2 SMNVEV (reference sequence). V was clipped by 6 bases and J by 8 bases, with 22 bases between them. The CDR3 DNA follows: TGTGCCAGCAGCCACAACCGGGACGCACTTGGGGGCTACACCTTC. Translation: CASSHNRDALGGYTF.

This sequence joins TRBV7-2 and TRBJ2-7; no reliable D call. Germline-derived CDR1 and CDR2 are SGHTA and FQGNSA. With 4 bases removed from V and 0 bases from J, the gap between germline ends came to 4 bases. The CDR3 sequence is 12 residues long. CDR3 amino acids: CASSSHSYEQYF. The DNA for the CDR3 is TGTGCCAGCAGCTCCCACTCCTACGAGCAGTACTTC.

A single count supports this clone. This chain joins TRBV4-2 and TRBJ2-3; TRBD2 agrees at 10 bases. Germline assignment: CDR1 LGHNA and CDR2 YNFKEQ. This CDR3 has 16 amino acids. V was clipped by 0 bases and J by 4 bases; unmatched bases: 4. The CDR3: CASSQEASGGPDTQYF. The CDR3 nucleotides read TGTGCCAGCAGCCAAGAGGCTAGCGGGGGCCCAGATACGCAGTATTTT.

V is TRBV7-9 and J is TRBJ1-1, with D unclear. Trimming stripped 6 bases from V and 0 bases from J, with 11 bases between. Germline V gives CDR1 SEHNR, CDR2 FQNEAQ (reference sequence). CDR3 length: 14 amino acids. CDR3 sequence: CASRYGGLNTEAFF. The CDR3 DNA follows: TGTGCCAGCAGGTACGGTGGACTGAACACTGAAGCTTTCTTT. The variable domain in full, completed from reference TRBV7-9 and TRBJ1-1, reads DTGVSQNPRHKITKRGQNVTFRCDPISEHNRLYWYRQTLGQGPEFLTYFQNEAQLEKSRLLSDRFSAERPKGSFSTLEIQRTEQGDSAMYLCASRYGGLNTEAFFGQGTRLTVV.

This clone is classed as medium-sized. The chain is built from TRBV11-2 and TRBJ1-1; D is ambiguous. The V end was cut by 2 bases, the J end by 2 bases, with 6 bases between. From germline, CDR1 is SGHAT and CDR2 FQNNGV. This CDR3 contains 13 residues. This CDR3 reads CASSLRANTEAFF. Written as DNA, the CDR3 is TGTGCCAGCAGCTTACGGGCCAACACTGAAGCTTTCTTT.

The CDR3 loop reads CASSETGTPYEQYF. In DNA, the CDR3 is TGTGCCAGCAGCGAGACAGGGACCCCCTACGAGCAGTACTTC. The chain recombines TRBV9 with TRBJ2-7, with 7 bases identical to TRBD1. Per the germline V gene, CDR1 is SGDLS and CDR2 is YYNGEE. The J segment lost 2 bases and the V segment lost 3 bases, leaving 5 bases of the junction unmatched. This CDR3 is 14 amino acids long.

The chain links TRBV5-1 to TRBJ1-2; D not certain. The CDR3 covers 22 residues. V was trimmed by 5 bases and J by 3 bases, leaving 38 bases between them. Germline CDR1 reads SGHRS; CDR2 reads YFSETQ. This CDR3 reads CASSRSLIQWKIEGKRDYGYTF. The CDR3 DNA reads TGCGCCAGCAGTCGGAGCCTAATACAATGGAAAATCGAGGGTAAGAGGGACTATGGCTACACCTTC. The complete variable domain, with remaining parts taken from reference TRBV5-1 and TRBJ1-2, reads KAGVTQTPRYLIKTRGQQVTLSCSPISGHRSVSWYQQTPGQGLQFLFEYFSETQRNKGNFPGRFSGRQFSNSRSEMNVSTLELGDSALYLCASSRSLIQWKIEGKRDYGYTFGSGTRLTVV.

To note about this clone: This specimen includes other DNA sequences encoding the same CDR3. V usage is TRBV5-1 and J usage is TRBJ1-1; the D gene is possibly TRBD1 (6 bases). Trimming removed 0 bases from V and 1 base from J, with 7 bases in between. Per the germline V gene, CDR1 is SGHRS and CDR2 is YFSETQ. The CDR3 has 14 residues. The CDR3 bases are TGCGCCAGCAGCTTGGTCAGGGGGAACACTGAAGCTTTCTTT. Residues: CASSLVRGNTEAFF.